These 16 T cell receptor beta chains were sequenced from one sample in a study of shared clonotypes between healthy human individuals. Selected positively for CCR7 and CD45RO-negative, naive CD8 cells excluded terminally differentiated effector memory CD45RA+ cells. Sequenced by immunoSEQ multiplex PCR; TCRdb stores in-frame clones only, minus some. The table shows roughly 2.1 million clones, with roughly 91% occurring only once. The sample taken for sequencing was naive CD8+ T cells from PBMCs. Receptor source: a young man in good health. Some clones in this sample may be carry-over from other donors' samples.

The V call is TRBV5-3, the J call TRBJ2-5; D is possibly TRBD2 (5 bases). TRBV5-3 is flagged as an ORF with uncertain function. V lost 3 bases, J lost 1 base, and 10 bases lay in between. This CDR3 is built from 14 residues. The CDR3 protein is CARSWRFVQETQYF. CDR3 sequence (DNA): TGTGCCAGAAGCTGGAGGTTTGTCCAAGAGACCCAGTACTTC.

The chain has TRBV28 and TRBJ1-2; D remains ambiguous. This CDR3 comprises 14 residues. Germline V gives CDR1 MDHEN, CDR2 SYDVKM. Trimming stripped 5 bases from V and 6 bases from J, with 16 bases between. The CDR3 coding sequence is TGTGCCAGCAGTAGGAGGGTCAAGCAGGATGGCTACACCTTC. This codes for CASSRRVKQDGYTF.

The chain couples TRBV9 to TRBJ2-7; 8 bases align to TRBD2. This CDR3 has 13 residues. Per germline, CDR1 SGDLS and CDR2 YYNGEE. J gave up 4 bases and V 3 bases, and 3 bases lay outside the gene matches. The CDR3 reads CASSAPGGYEQYF. The CDR3 DNA reads TGTGCCAGCAGCGCCCCGGGAGGGTACGAGCAGTACTTC. Full variable domain (remainder filled in from reference TRBV9 and TRBJ2-7): DSGVTQTPKHLITATGQRVTLRCSPRSGDLSVYWYQQSLDQGLQFLIQYYNGEERAKGNILERFSAQQFPDLHSELNLSSLELGDSALYFCASSAPGGYEQYFGPGTRLTVT.

The chain has TRBV6-1 and TRBJ1-1; no definite D call. Germline CDR1 and CDR2: MNHNS and SASEGT. V was cut by 3 bases and J by 0 bases, with 5 bases left in between. This CDR3 is built from 13 residues. CDR3 loop: CASSERVNTEAFF. CDR3 bases: TGTGCCAGCAGTGAGAGAGTGAACACTGAAGCTTTCTTT.

The chain is built from TRBV27 and TRBJ2-2; possibly TRBD1 for D (6 bases). The CDR3 is made up of 14 amino acids. V dropped 3 bases and J dropped 4 bases, with 9 bases sitting between them. Germline lookup yields CDR1 MNHEY and CDR2 SMNVEV (reference sequence). CDR3 sequence reads: CASSLAGVTGELFF. The DNA of the CDR3 is TGTGCCAGCAGTTTGGCAGGGGTCACCGGGGAGCTGTTTTTT.

The chain is built from TRBV21-1 and TRBJ2-4; the table's TRBD1 call for D was not verified on the DNA. TRBV21-1 is given as a pseudogene. CDR3 length: 17 residues. The CDR3 spells CASSKTRYRVSKNIQYF. The DNA for the CDR3 is TGTGCCAGCAGCAAAACCCGGTACAGGGTTTCCAAAAACATTCAGTACTTC.

The chain has TRBV6-5 and TRBJ2-1; D might be TRBD1 (6 bases). Trimming took 0 bases from V and 5 from J, leaving 11 bases between them. The CDR3 has 15 amino acids. The germline gives CDR1 MNHEY, CDR2 SVGAGI. In DNA, the CDR3 is TGTGCCAGCAGTTACTCGGCAGGACAGAACAATGAGCAGTTCTTC. Encoded protein: CASSYSAGQNNEQFF.

The chain has TRBV27 and TRBJ2-5; tentative D call: TRBD2 (5 bases). Trimming took 2 bases from V and 1 from J, leaving 11 bases between them. Germline lookup yields CDR1 MNHEY and CDR2 SMNVEV (reference sequence). The CDR3 has 15 residues. The CDR3 sequence: CASSLARGTQETQYF. The DNA for the CDR3 is TGTGCCAGCAGTTTAGCTCGGGGAACCCAAGAGACCCAGTACTTC.

This chain uses TRBV15 with TRBJ2-7; 9 bases fit TRBD2. CDR1 LNHNV and CDR2 YYDKDF come from the germline V gene (reference sequence). The V segment lost 0 bases and the J segment 5 bases; nucleotides outside the gene matches: 8. The CDR3 loop spans 16 amino acids. The chain's CDR3 is CATSRDLLAGDHEQYF. For the CDR3, the DNA is TGTGCCACCAGCAGAGATTTGTTAGCGGGAGACCACGAGCAGTACTTC. Full variable domain (missing parts from reference TRBV15 and TRBJ2-7): DAMVIQNPRYQVTQFGKPVTLSCSQTLNHNVMYWYQQKSSQAPKLLFHYYDKDFNNEADTPDNFQSRRPNTSFCFLDIRSPGLGDTAMYLCATSRDLLAGDHEQYFGPGTRLTVT.

This clone was seen a few times. The chain combines TRBV10-3 with TRBJ1-3, with 9 bases that match TRBD1. This CDR3 is built from 16 residues. CDR1 is ENHRY and CDR2 is SYGVKD in the germline V gene. The junction had 2 bases not matched to a gene; V was cut back by 0 bases and J by 2 bases. CDR3 protein: CAISESGTGTGNTIYF. The CDR3 coding sequence is TGTGCCATCAGTGAGTCGGGGACAGGGACTGGAAACACCATATATTTT.

The chain combines TRBV28 with TRBJ2-1; D remains unclear. V dropped 3 bases and J dropped 5 bases, with 8 bases sitting between them. Germline CDR1 reads MDHEN; CDR2 reads SYDVKM. The CDR3 has 13 amino acids. The CDR3, as DNA: TGTGCCAGCAGTTTGGGCGGAGACAATGAGCAGTTCTTC. The encoded protein is CASSLGGDNEQFF.

The V call is TRBV10-3, the J call TRBJ1-1; D is perhaps TRBD1 (5 bases). Trimming pared 2 bases from V and 3 bases from J, leaving 16 bases between. The CDR3 is made up of 16 amino acids. Germline V lookup: CDR1 ENHRY, CDR2 SYGVKD. Here the CDR3 DNA reads TGTGCCATCAGTGAGACTCGGACGGGGGGAGACACTGAAGCTTTCTTT. It encodes CAISETRTGGDTEAFF.

The chain combines TRBV27 with TRBJ2-5; either TRBD1 or TRBD2 may supply D (5 bases each). Trimming pared 2 bases from V and 4 bases from J, leaving 11 bases between. CDR3 size: 14 residues. CDR1 MNHEY and CDR2 SMNVEV come from the germline V gene (reference sequence). CDR3 nucleotides: TGTGCCAGCAGTTTAATGCCGGGGCTAGAGACCCAGTACTTC. It encodes CASSLMPGLETQYF.

This chain connects TRBV27 to TRBJ2-1, with 9 bases fitting TRBD1. Germline-derived CDR1 and CDR2 are MNHEY and SMNVEV (reference sequence). The CDR3 sequence is 15 residues long. V shed 3 bases and J 9 bases; nucleotides not matched to a gene: 9. DNA of the CDR3: TGTGCCAGCAGTTTGTGGACAGGGGCTTCGGGTGAGCAGTTCTTC. It is translated as CASSLWTGASGEQFF.

This chain uses TRBV7-8 with TRBJ1-1; tentatively, D is TRBD1 (5 bases). The germline V and J ends were trimmed by 2 bases and 1 base, with 14 bases remaining between them. The germline V gene has CDR1 SGHVS and CDR2 FQNEAQ. This CDR3 region has 16 residues. Written as DNA, the CDR3 is TGTGCCAGCAGCTTACTAGGAGGGGCCTGGAACACTGAAGCTTTCTTT. Translating it yields CASSLLGGAWNTEAFF.

The V call is TRBV27, the J call TRBJ2-1; the D is unclear. Germline V CDR1 and CDR2: MNHEY, SMNVEV (reference sequence). This CDR3 region has 12 residues. With 2 bases removed from V and 9 bases from J, the gap between germline ends came to 8 bases. The CDR3 is CASSLPAVEQFF. DNA of the CDR3: TGTGCCAGCAGTTTACCCGCGGTTGAGCAGTTCTTC.